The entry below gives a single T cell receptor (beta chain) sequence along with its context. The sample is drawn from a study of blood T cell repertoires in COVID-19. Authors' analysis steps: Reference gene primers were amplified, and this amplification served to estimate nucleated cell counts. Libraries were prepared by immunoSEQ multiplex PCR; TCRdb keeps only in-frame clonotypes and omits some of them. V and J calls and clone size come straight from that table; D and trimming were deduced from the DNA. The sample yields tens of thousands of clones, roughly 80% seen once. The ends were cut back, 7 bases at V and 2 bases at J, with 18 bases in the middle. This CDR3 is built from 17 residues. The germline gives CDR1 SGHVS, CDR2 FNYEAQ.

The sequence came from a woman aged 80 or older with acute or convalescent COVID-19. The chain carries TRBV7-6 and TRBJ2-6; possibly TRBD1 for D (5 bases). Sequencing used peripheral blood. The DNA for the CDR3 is TGTGCCAGCACCCCAGACAGTACAAACCCTGGGGCCAACGTCCTGACTTTC. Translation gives CASTPDSTNPGANVLTF.